The clone carrying this T cell receptor beta chain is large by share. The antigen is undetermined. The data were obtained in a study of T cell responses to AZD1222 COVID-19 vaccine. Study-level results: CD4 TCRs associated with vaccination spanned spike, dominating at 160-218 and 743-854. Baseline seropositives among AZD1222 recipients totaled only six.

Assay: immunoSEQ multiplex PCR; the TCRdb copy retains only in-frame clones and omits some. This sample has 170,000 or so clones, with about 91% found just once. This CDR3 is 12 amino acids long. CDR1 SGHNT and CDR2 YENEEA come from the germline V gene. Trimming cost V 5 bases and J 5 bases, with 10 bases left between them. The source material was peripheral blood, sampled 28 days after the second AZD1222 dose. This clonotype was sampled from an adult who received the AZD1222 COVID-19 vaccine. The chain has TRBV11-3 and TRBJ2-7, with D tentatively TRBD1 (6 bases). In nucleotides, the CDR3 is TGTGCCAGCAGCACCTGGGACAACGAGCAGTACTTC. The encoded protein is CASSTWDNEQYF.